This passage covers 23 T cell receptor beta chains from one sample sequenced in a study of cytomegalovirus exposure and HLA in healthy donors. PCR amplification relied on 60 Vbeta primers (plus 13 Jbeta primers). TCRdb's copy holds only in-frame clones and misses some; the assay was immunoSEQ multiplex PCR. The table shows fewer than 250,000 clones, with more than 65% occurring only once. Sequenced: PBMCs. Receptor source: a man in his forties in good health and CMV-seropositive.

The J gene is TRBJ1-2, the V gene TRBV6-1, with D tentatively TRBD1 (6 bases). The length of the CDR3 is 14 residues. Germline CDR1 and CDR2: MNHNS and SASEGT. V dropped 2 bases and J dropped 7 bases, with 14 bases sitting between them. DNA for the CDR3: TGTGCCAGCAGTGAAAACGGCCAGGGGCTTGGCTACACCTTC. It yields the protein CASSENGQGLGYTF.

This sequence joins TRBV6-6 and TRBJ2-7; no clear D gene. CDR3 length equals 15 residues. The germline gives CDR1 MNHNY, CDR2 SVGAGI (reference sequence). Trimming took 4 bases from V and 4 from J, leaving 17 bases between them. The CDR3: CASSSPGRQQYEQYF. CDR3 nucleotide sequence: TGTGCCAGCAGTTCCCCTGGCCGGCAACAGTACGAGCAGTACTTC.

The V and J genes are TRBV10-2 and TRBJ2-7, with a tentative D call TRBD1 (6 bases). CDR1 is WSHSY and CDR2 is SAAADI in the germline V gene. The CDR3 consists of 20 residues. V shed 0 bases and J shed 3 bases, with 27 bases lying between them. CDR3 DNA: TGCGCCAGCAGTGAGTCGATAGGGGCGGGTTTCAGGGGTCCGGTCTACGAGCAGTACTTC. Encoded protein: CASSESIGAGFRGPVYEQYF.

The J gene is TRBJ1-2, the V gene TRBV28; D unresolved. Germline CDR1 MDHEN, CDR2 SYDVKM. The CDR3 spans 15 residues. V lost 1 base and J 3 bases, leaving 12 bases between the germline ends. In nucleotides, the CDR3 is TGTGCCAGCAGTTTATTACAGCAAAACTACTATGGCTACACCTTC. Translation: CASSLLQQNYYGYTF.

This chain uses TRBV7-2 with TRBJ2-1; 10 bases are shared with TRBD2. Germline V gives CDR1 SGHTA, CDR2 FQGNSA. This CDR3 contains 17 residues. V lost 4 bases, J lost 4 bases, and 10 bases stayed unmatched. In DNA form, the CDR3 reads TGTGCCAGCAGCTACTTTAGCGGGAGGCATACGTACAATGAGCAGTTCTTC. Translating gives CASSYFSGRHTYNEQFF.

The CDR3 here is CASSQVGIGASGYNEQFF. In DNA, the CDR3 is TGCGCCAGCAGCCAAGTTGGGATAGGGGCTAGCGGATACAATGAGCAGTTCTTC. V is TRBV4-3 and J is TRBJ2-1, with 7 bases matching TRBD2. Unmatched junction bases numbered 13, after V lost 1 base and J lost 4 bases. This CDR3 has 18 residues. Germline V lookup: CDR1 LGHNA, CDR2 YSLEER.

V is TRBV12-5 and J is TRBJ2-3, with 7 bases identical to TRBD2. CDR1 is LGHNT, CDR2 FRNRAP, per germline. Trimming at V came to 7 bases and at J to 1 base, leaving 8 bases not matched to a gene. The CDR3 consists of 15 residues. CDR3 nucleotide sequence: TGTGCTAGTGCCTGGGGGGAGGGACGCACAGATACGCAGTATTTT. It yields the protein CASAWGEGRTDTQYF. Drawing the rest from reference TRBV12-5 and TRBJ2-3, the complete variable domain is DARVTQTPRHKVTEMGQEVTMRCQPILGHNTVFWYRQTMMQGLELLAYFRNRAPLDDSGMPKDRFSAEMPDATLATLKIQPSEPRDSAVYFCASAWGEGRTDTQYFGPGTRLTVL.

The CDR3 DNA is TGTGCCAGCAGCCTAAGTGACCAAGAGACCCAGTACTTC. As protein: CASSLSDQETQYF. The genes are TRBV5-6 and TRBJ2-5; D is uncertain. Trimming stripped 4 bases from V and 0 bases from J, with 7 bases between. This CDR3 has 13 residues. Germline V gene data show CDR1 as SGHDT and CDR2 as YYEEEE.

This rearrangement joins TRBV29-1 to TRBJ1-5; D uncertain. The CDR3 has 12 amino acids. Germline CDR1 is SQVTM and CDR2 is ANQGSEA. V was pared by 2 bases and J by 5 bases, with 7 bases between. CDR3 sequence reads: CSVENRHQPQHF. CDR3 nucleotide sequence: TGCAGCGTTGAAAACAGACATCAGCCCCAGCATTTT.

J is TRBJ1-5 and V is TRBV2; D remains unclear. Deletions cut 2 bases from V and 4 bases from J, with 18 bases between. This CDR3 is 17 amino acids long. Germline V lookup: CDR1 SNHLY, CDR2 FYNNEI. Here the CDR3 reads CASSELFLLRKNQPQHF. CDR3 in DNA: TGTGCCAGCAGTGAACTCTTCCTACTCAGGAAGAATCAGCCCCAGCATTTT.

This chain connects TRBV5-6 to TRBJ2-7; 10 bases align to TRBD1. The CDR3 is 15 residues long. From germline, CDR1 is SGHDT and CDR2 YYEEEE. V was pared by 4 bases and J by 0 bases, with 4 bases of the junction left unmatched. The CDR3 sequence is CASSRGQGISYEQYF. The DNA for the CDR3 is TGTGCCAGCAGCCGGGGACAGGGGATCTCCTACGAGCAGTACTTC.

This clone was counted a few times. The rearrangement joins TRBV6-1 to TRBJ2-3, with D tentatively TRBD2 (6 bases). The CDR3 has 14 residues. V was pared by 5 bases and J by 8 bases, with 17 bases between. Germline assignment: CDR1 MNHNS and CDR2 SASEGT. The CDR3 DNA reads as TGTGCCAGCAGTCGAGACTCCGGAGGGTTTACGCAGTATTTT. Translating gives CASSRDSGGFTQYF.

This clone has only a few counts. V is TRBV7-9 and J is TRBJ2-2; perhaps TRBD1 as D (7 bases). Germline CDR1 is SEHNR and CDR2 is FQNEAQ (reference sequence). Trimming removed 5 bases at V and 1 base at J, with 17 bases between. CDR3 length equals 17 residues. The CDR3 sequence is CASSPGDSGKNTGELFF. Written as DNA, the CDR3 is TGTGCCAGCAGCCCGGGGGACAGCGGAAAGAACACCGGGGAGCTGTTTTTT.

This clone was observed a few times. The chain couples TRBV6-5 to TRBJ1-2, with D perhaps TRBD1 (5 bases). Between the trimmed V and J ends, which lost 7 bases and 2 bases, there was a span of 14 bases. There are 14 residues in the CDR3. The germline V gene has CDR1 MNHEY and CDR2 SVGAGI. CDR3 coding DNA: TGTGCCAGCACCACAATTGGGGCCAACTATGGCTACACCTTC. It specifies CASTTIGANYGYTF.

The rearrangement uses TRBV6-6 and TRBJ1-5; perhaps TRBD1 as D (6 bases). In germline, CDR1 is MNHNY, CDR2 SVGAGI (reference sequence). The CDR3 length is 15 residues. V was clipped by 3 bases and J by 1 base, with 10 bases between them. The CDR3 reads CASSYVGGSNQPQHF. The CDR3 coding sequence is TGTGCCAGCAGTTATGTAGGGGGAAGCAATCAGCCCCAGCATTTT.

This clone came up once. The rearrangement uses TRBV5-4 and TRBJ1-1; weak D call: TRBD1 (5 bases). Per germline, CDR1 SGHNT and CDR2 YYREEE (reference sequence). The CDR3 has 15 residues. V was pared by 4 bases and J by 1 base, with 14 bases between. The DNA of the CDR3 is TGTGCCAGCAGCCTCCCGGGGGTGCGGAACACTGAAGCTTTCTTT. It translates to CASSLPGVRNTEAFF.

This rearrangement joins TRBV4-2 to TRBJ2-7; a weak D match, TRBD2 (6 bases). V lost 5 bases to trimming and J lost 5 bases, with 16 bases between them. The length of the CDR3 is 14 residues. Germline V gives CDR1 LGHNA, CDR2 YNFKEQ. CDR3: CASSFGGFRDEQYF. CDR3 DNA: TGTGCCAGCAGCTTCGGGGGTTTCAGGGACGAGCAGTACTTC.

The J gene is TRBJ2-3, the V gene TRBV25-1; 9 nucleotides align to TRBD1. This CDR3 is 15 amino acids long. The V and J ends lost 8 bases and 4 bases, in that order; junction bases with no gene match: 10. Germline V gene sequence: CDR1 MGHDK, CDR2 SYGVNS. The CDR3 DNA sequence: TGTGCCAGCGCCCCCCGGGACAGGGATGCAGATACGCAGTATTTT. Translated, it gives CASAPRDRDADTQYF.

The chain is built from TRBV7-9 and TRBJ2-7; 7 bases fit TRBD1. V shed 5 bases, J shed 0 bases, and the junction held 4 bases outside the gene matches. The CDR3 is made up of 14 amino acids. The germline V gene encodes CDR1 SEHNR and CDR2 FQNEAQ (reference sequence). DNA for the CDR3: TGTGCCAGCAGCCCAGGACAGGCCTCCTACGAGCAGTACTTC. Translating gives CASSPGQASYEQYF.

V gene TRBV18 combines with J gene TRBJ2-1; no reliable D call. Trimming cost V 3 bases and J 0 bases, with 6 bases left between them. The length of the CDR3 is 14 residues. The germline gives CDR1 KGHSH, CDR2 LQKENI. The CDR3 DNA follows: TGTGCCAGCTCACCCGAACACTCCTACAATGAGCAGTTCTTC. Its protein product is CASSPEHSYNEQFF.

V gene TRBV4-3 combines with J gene TRBJ1-4, with no clear D. The germline V gene encodes CDR1 LGHNA and CDR2 YSLEER. Trimming removed 3 bases from V and 12 bases from J, with 20 bases in between. This CDR3 is built from 15 residues. The CDR3 DNA follows: TGCGCCAGCAGCCAGGGTAGACAAGTGAAGTGGGAACTGTTTTTT. It codes for CASSQGRQVKWELFF.

For the CDR3, the DNA is TGTGCCATCCGGGAGAGGGCTGGGAGCAATCAGCCCCAGCATTTT. Translation gives CAIRERAGSNQPQHF. V usage is TRBV19 and J usage is TRBJ1-5; no firm D call. The V gene lost 10 bases and the J gene lost 1 base, with 17 bases spanning the gap. The CDR3 loop spans 15 amino acids. The germline CDR1 and CDR2 sequences are LNHDA and SQIVND (reference sequence).

The chain employs TRBV6-6 and TRBJ2-3, with 10 bases fitting TRBD1. The CDR3 is made up of 15 amino acids. V lost 0 bases and J lost 5; bases outside the gene matches: 2. The germline V gene has CDR1 MNHNY and CDR2 SVGAGI (reference sequence). The DNA for the CDR3 is TGTGCCAGCAGTTACTCGGGACAGGGGTTAGATACGCAGTATTTT. Encoded protein: CASSYSGQGLDTQYF.